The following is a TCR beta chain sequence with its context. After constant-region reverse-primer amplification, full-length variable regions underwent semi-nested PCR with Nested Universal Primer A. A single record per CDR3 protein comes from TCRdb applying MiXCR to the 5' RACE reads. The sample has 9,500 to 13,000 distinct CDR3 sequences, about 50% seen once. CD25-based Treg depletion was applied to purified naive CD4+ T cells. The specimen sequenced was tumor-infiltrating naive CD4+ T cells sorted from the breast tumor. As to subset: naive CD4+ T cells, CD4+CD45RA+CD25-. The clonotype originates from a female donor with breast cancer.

CDR3 region: CASSSGLAVSPTDTQYF. DNA for the CDR3: TGCGCCAGCAGCTCCGGACTAGCGGTTTCCCCGACAGATACGCAGTATTTT. The rearrangement joins TRBV5-1 to TRBJ2-3; 10 nucleotides agree with TRBD2. V shed 3 bases and J 3 bases; nucleotides not matched to a gene: 10. Germline V CDR1 and CDR2: SGHRS, YFSETQ. The CDR3 runs to 17 residues.